Presented here are 27 T cell receptor beta chains from one specimen sequenced in a study of cytomegalovirus exposure and HLA in healthy donors. This PCR relied on a set of 60 Vbeta primers and 13 Jbeta primers. The repertoire was sequenced with immunoSEQ multiplex PCR; TCRdb's copy has only in-frame clones and lacks some. The data show approximately 97,000 clones, roughly 80% seen once. Sequencing input: PBMCs. The receptors derive from a man aged 40-49 years in good health and CMV-seronegative.

This chain links TRBV5-1 with TRBJ1-1, with 7 bases fitting TRBD1. V was clipped by 0 bases and J by 4 bases; unmatched bases: 9. CDR1 is SGHRS and CDR2 is YFSETQ in the germline V gene. CDR3 length equals 16 residues. The CDR3 bases are TGCGCCAGCAGCTTGGGAATTAAGTCAGGGGGCACTGAAGCTTTCTTT. Residues: CASSLGIKSGGTEAFF.

This sequence joins TRBV18 and TRBJ1-1, with D possibly being TRBD1 (6 bases). CDR1 is KGHSH, CDR2 LQKENI, per germline. Trimming left V 3 bases short and J 6 bases short, with 17 bases between. The CDR3 is 15 residues long. In DNA, the CDR3 is TGTGCCAGCTCACCCTTTAGGGGGGGAGAGTCTGAAGCTTTCTTT. It translates to CASSPFRGGESEAFF.

V is TRBV4-2 and J is TRBJ1-2; perhaps TRBD1 as D (5 bases). This CDR3 comprises 14 residues. Trimming took off 0 bases at V and 7 bases at J, with 12 bases between the two ends. Germline values: CDR1 LGHNA, CDR2 YNFKEQ. The CDR3 bases are TGTGCCAGCAGCCAAGATGGACAATTATCTGGCTACACCTTC. Amino acids: CASSQDGQLSGYTF.

The chain is built from TRBV7-3 and TRBJ2-3; 10 bases match TRBD2. In germline, CDR1 is SGHTA, CDR2 FQGTGA. The V gene end was trimmed by 2 bases and the J gene end by 4 bases; junction bases not matched to a gene: 12. The CDR3 length is 18 residues. The CDR3 DNA reads TGTGCCAGCAGCTTACCAGGACGGGTAGCGGGGGGAGCAGATACGCAGTATTTT. Translating gives CASSLPGRVAGGADTQYF.

V gene TRBV4-3 combines with J gene TRBJ1-1; 7 positions agree with TRBD1. Germline V gene data show CDR1 as LGHNA and CDR2 as YSLEER. This CDR3 region has 15 residues. V gave up 8 bases and J gave up 1 base; unmatched junction bases: 10. As DNA, the CDR3 is TGCGCCAGCCACAACAGGGGAGAGCCGAACACTGAAGCTTTCTTT. Protein: CASHNRGEPNTEAFF.

The chain carries TRBV7-3 and TRBJ1-1; TRBD1 matches 8 bases. V lost 5 bases, J lost 9 bases, and 8 bases stayed unmatched. The CDR3 totals 13 residues. Germline V CDR1 and CDR2: SGHTA, FQGTGA. CDR3: CASSQGTGGKAFF. CDR3 in DNA: TGTGCCAGCAGCCAAGGGACAGGAGGAAAAGCTTTCTTT. The full variable domain, its missing parts supplied by reference TRBV7-3 and TRBJ1-1, is GAGVSQTPSNKVTEKGKYVELRCDPISGHTALYWYRQSLGQGPEFLIYFQGTGAADDSGLPNDRFFAVRPEGSVSTLKIQRTERGDSAVYLCASSQGTGGKAFFGQGTRLTVV.

The V and J genes are TRBV7-6 and TRBJ1-5, with TRBD1 as a possible D gene (5 bases). Looked up from germline, CDR1 is SGHVS and CDR2 is FNYEAQ. The CDR3 contains 19 residues. V was cut by 2 bases and J by 0 bases, with 20 bases left in between. CDR3 bases: TGTGCCAGCAGCTTATCGGCAGGGCTGGATTATTATAGCAATCAGCCCCAGCATTTT. It specifies CASSLSAGLDYYSNQPQHF.

This clone was found a few times. The V and J genes are TRBV15 and TRBJ2-5; tentatively, D is TRBD1 (5 bases). The V end lost 3 bases, the J end lost 3 bases, and 29 bases lay between the germline ends. This CDR3 contains 20 residues. Germline CDR1 LNHNV, CDR2 YYDKDF (reference sequence). DNA of the CDR3: TGTGCCACCAGCAGGTTCTCATTGTCATTTCAGGACATCGTAAAAGAGACCCAGTACTTC. It codes for CATSRFSLSFQDIVKETQYF. Combining the CDR3 with reference TRBV15 and TRBJ2-5 gives the whole variable domain DAMVIQNPRYQVTQFGKPVTLSCSQTLNHNVMYWYQQKSSQAPKLLFHYYDKDFNNEADTPDNFQSRRPNTSFCFLDIRSPGLGDTAMYLCATSRFSLSFQDIVKETQYFGPGTRLLVL.

In this sample, this clone turned up a few times. V is TRBV27 and J is TRBJ2-3, with TRBD2 identical over 11 bases. The CDR3 totals 17 residues. The V segment lost 5 bases and the J segment 6 bases; nucleotides outside the gene matches: 13. CDR1 is MNHEY, CDR2 SMNVEV, per germline (reference sequence). CDR3 DNA: TGTGCCAGCAGTCCCTTGGCTAGCGGGAGGACTGGGGATACGCAGTATTTT. Its protein product is CASSPLASGRTGDTQYF.

In its sample, this clone was seen once. This chain links TRBV7-6 with TRBJ2-2, with a weak D call TRBD1 (8 bases). Between the trimmed V and J ends, which lost 6 bases and 4 bases, there was a span of 15 bases. The CDR3 totals 15 residues. Germline V gene data show CDR1 as SGHVS and CDR2 as FNYEAQ. CDR3 coding DNA: TGTGCCAGCAGTCTCACAGGGGGGGCCACCGGGGAGCTGTTTTTT. This encodes CASSLTGGATGELFF.

Note on this clone: At the DNA level, this CDR3 is encoded by other sequences in the same sample as well. This chain uses TRBV5-1 with TRBJ1-2; 10 bases are a match to TRBD1. Germline V CDR1 and CDR2: SGHRS, YFSETQ. V dropped 0 bases and J dropped 2; count of bases not matched to a gene: 1. The CDR3 is 15 amino acids. This chain's CDR3 is CASSLGTGGNYGYTF. For the CDR3, the DNA is TGCGCCAGCAGCTTGGGGACAGGGGGGAACTATGGCTACACCTTC.

This clone appeared once. The chain couples TRBV10-3 to TRBJ1-1; TRBD1 might be the D (6 bases). Per germline, CDR1 ENHRY and CDR2 SYGVKD. V was trimmed by 6 bases and J by 1 base, leaving 12 bases between them. The CDR3 spans 14 residues. The CDR3 region is CAISLGQRNTEAFF. The CDR3 DNA reads TGTGCCATCAGCCTAGGACAGAGGAACACTGAAGCTTTCTTT.

The rearrangement joins TRBV25-1 to TRBJ1-3, with D tentatively TRBD1 (5 bases). This CDR3 is 16 amino acids long. Per the germline V gene, CDR1 is MGHDK and CDR2 is SYGVNS. V was trimmed by 7 bases and J by 0 bases, leaving 16 bases between them. The CDR3 sequence: CASTHSGALSGNTIYF. DNA of the CDR3: TGTGCCAGCACTCACAGCGGGGCTCTCTCTGGAAACACCATATATTTT.

This chain joins TRBV5-4 and TRBJ2-5, with D hard to call. The J call may be incorrect, as the DNA end agrees better with TRBJ2-7. CDR1 is SGHNT and CDR2 is YYREEE in the germline V gene (reference sequence). The CDR3 consists of 13 residues. This chain's CDR3 is CASSLDGGDEQYF. CDR3 DNA sequence: TGTGCCAGCAGCTTGGACGGCGGTGACGAGCAGTACTTC.

The chain joins TRBV11-3 to TRBJ2-1, with 9 nucleotides matching TRBD1. The CDR3 is made up of 18 amino acids. The germline V gene has CDR1 SGHNT and CDR2 YENEEA. With 0 bases clipped from V and 7 bases from J, the junction kept 13 bases outside the gene matches. In nucleotides, the CDR3 is TGTGCCAGCAGCTTAGAGGGTCGCCTAGGGACAGGGAGGAATGAGCAGTTCTTC. Translation gives CASSLEGRLGTGRNEQFF.

Only a few counts were recorded for this clone. The DNA for the CDR3 is TGCAGTGCCGCGACAGGGAATGGCTACACCTTC. Translation: CSAATGNGYTF. This chain joins TRBV20-1 and TRBJ1-2; 7 bases line up with TRBD1. Germline values: CDR1 DFQATT, CDR2 SNEGSKA (reference sequence). The CDR3 is 11 residues long. The V gene end was trimmed by 6 bases and the J gene end by 6 bases; junction bases not matched to a gene: 4.

This chain joins TRBV29-1 and TRBJ1-4; D may be TRBD1 (5 bases). CDR1 is SQVTM, CDR2 ANQGSEA, per germline. The CDR3 contains 13 residues. V lost 7 bases and J 0 bases, leaving 9 bases between the germline ends. The CDR3 DNA reads as TGCAGCGCTGCGACAGCAACTAATGAAAAACTGTTTTTT. Translating gives CSAATATNEKLFF.

V and J are TRBV6-1 and TRBJ2-7; a possible D gene is TRBD2 (6 bases). The CDR3 consists of 15 residues. Germline CDR1 is MNHNS and CDR2 is SASEGT. V was shortened by 0 bases and J by 2 bases, with 11 bases between the two germline ends. CDR3 in amino acids: CASSEAGLTAYEQYF. CDR3 coding DNA: TGTGCCAGCAGTGAAGCGGGACTGACAGCCTACGAGCAGTACTTC.

The V call is TRBV18, the J call TRBJ1-1, with 10 bases fitting TRBD1. V lost 3 bases to trimming and J lost 4 bases; unmatched junction nucleotides: 11. The CDR3 runs to 17 residues. CDR1 and CDR2 from the germline V gene are KGHSH and LQKENI. CDR3 nucleotide sequence: TGTGCCAGCTCACCTCGGACAGGGGGTCGTCTGGCCACTGAAGCTTTCTTT. This gives the protein CASSPRTGGRLATEAFF.

This chain connects TRBV5-6 to TRBJ2-5; D gene unclear. In germline, CDR1 is SGHDT, CDR2 YYEEEE. V lost 1 base and J 2 bases, leaving 6 bases between the germline ends. The CDR3 runs to 13 residues. This CDR3 reads CASSLLQQETQYF. CDR3 DNA: TGTGCCAGCAGCTTGCTACAGCAAGAGACCCAGTACTTC.

This clone was counted between two and nine times. The chain carries TRBV6-1 and TRBJ2-1; possible D gene TRBD1, 6 bases. The CDR3 extends over 14 amino acids. Germline CDR1 MNHNS, CDR2 SASEGT. Deletions cut 3 bases from V and 10 bases from J, with 16 bases between. The CDR3 spells CASSDQGRREEQFF. The CDR3 DNA reads TGTGCCAGCAGTGATCAGGGGCGGCGCGAGGAGCAGTTCTTC.

This chain links TRBV11-1 with TRBJ2-7, with 7 bases identical to TRBD2. This CDR3 region has 13 residues. Looked up from germline, CDR1 is SGHAT and CDR2 is FQDESV (reference sequence). J gave up 3 bases and V 6 bases, and 5 bases lay outside the gene matches. The CDR3 nucleotides are TGTGCCAGCAGTTTTTCTAGCGGCTACGAGCAGTACTTC. This codes for CASSFSSGYEQYF.

This clone was seen a handful of times. The chain recombines TRBV19 with TRBJ2-5, with 14 bases identical to TRBD2. Near its end, the DNA agrees better with TRBJ2-7, so the J call may be wrong. Germline lookup yields CDR1 LNHDA and CDR2 SQIVND (reference sequence). The CDR3 loop spans 16 amino acids. This CDR3 reads CASSIDRTSGGPEQYF. The CDR3 nucleotides read TGTGCCAGTAGTATCGACAGGACTAGCGGGGGGCCCGAGCAGTACTTC.

CDR3 sequence reads: CASHNTGELFF. CDR3 DNA sequence: TGTGCCAGCCATAACACCGGGGAGCTGTTTTTT. The V and J genes are TRBV6-5 and TRBJ2-2; D gene unclear. Germline V lookup: CDR1 MNHEY, CDR2 SVGAGI. CDR3 length equals 11 residues. Trimming pared 8 bases from V and 2 bases from J, leaving 3 bases between.

The chain employs TRBV20-1 and TRBJ1-1; D uncertain. V lost 7 bases and J 1 base, leaving 7 bases between the germline ends. CDR1 is DFQATT and CDR2 is SNEGSKA in the germline V gene (reference sequence). The CDR3 has 11 amino acids. CDR3 sequence (DNA): TGCAGTGTCGTGGCGAACACTGAAGCTTTCTTT. It encodes CSVVANTEAFF.

The V gene is TRBV6-4, the J gene TRBJ2-3, with 12 bases that match TRBD2. The trim removed 5 bases at V and 0 bases at J, leaving 6 bases unmatched. The CDR3 loop spans 17 amino acids. CDR1 and CDR2 from the germline V gene are MRHNA and SNTAGT. The CDR3 is CASSRTSGATSTDTQYF. In nucleotides, the CDR3 is TGTGCCAGCAGTAGGACTAGCGGGGCAACTAGCACAGATACGCAGTATTTT.

The chain carries TRBV2 and TRBJ2-5, with 12 positions matching TRBD2. V gave up 4 bases and J gave up 5 bases; unmatched junction bases: 2. Germline lookup yields CDR1 SNHLY and CDR2 FYNNEI. The CDR3 extends over 14 amino acids. The CDR3 DNA sequence: TGTGCCAGCAGTGGACTAGCGGGGGTGGAGACCCAGTACTTC. Translated: CASSGLAGVETQYF.